This T cell receptor beta chain was identified in a study of early T cells in non-severe SARS-CoV-2 infection. At the level of the study: Alpha and beta chains were unpaired, from unsorted whole-blood bulk RNA. Study-wide results and limits: Clonotype matching in VDJdb favored anti-spike CD8 responses and did not capture private and CD4 specificities.

Tagging with unique molecular identifiers was applied to individual cDNA molecules. TCRdb itself ran the 5' RACE reads through MiXCR, one entry per CDR3 protein. The data hold roughly 55,000 distinct CDR3 sequences, with 15% observed a single time. This clonotype appeared a few times. The antigen is undetermined. The CDR3 sequence is 14 residues long. V lost 0 bases, J lost 0 bases, and 8 bases lay in between. From germline, CDR1 is DFQATT and CDR2 SNEGSKA (reference sequence). The receptor's source is an adult who was a healthcare worker with PCR-confirmed SARS-CoV-2 infection or an uninfected control (not recorded which). The rearrangement uses TRBV20-1 and TRBJ2-5, with TRBD2 as a possible D gene (6 bases). The material sequenced was whole blood, taken at baseline. The CDR3 sequence: CSARDPGDQETQYF. For the CDR3, the DNA is TGCAGTGCTAGAGACCCGGGAGACCAAGAGACCCAGTACTTC.